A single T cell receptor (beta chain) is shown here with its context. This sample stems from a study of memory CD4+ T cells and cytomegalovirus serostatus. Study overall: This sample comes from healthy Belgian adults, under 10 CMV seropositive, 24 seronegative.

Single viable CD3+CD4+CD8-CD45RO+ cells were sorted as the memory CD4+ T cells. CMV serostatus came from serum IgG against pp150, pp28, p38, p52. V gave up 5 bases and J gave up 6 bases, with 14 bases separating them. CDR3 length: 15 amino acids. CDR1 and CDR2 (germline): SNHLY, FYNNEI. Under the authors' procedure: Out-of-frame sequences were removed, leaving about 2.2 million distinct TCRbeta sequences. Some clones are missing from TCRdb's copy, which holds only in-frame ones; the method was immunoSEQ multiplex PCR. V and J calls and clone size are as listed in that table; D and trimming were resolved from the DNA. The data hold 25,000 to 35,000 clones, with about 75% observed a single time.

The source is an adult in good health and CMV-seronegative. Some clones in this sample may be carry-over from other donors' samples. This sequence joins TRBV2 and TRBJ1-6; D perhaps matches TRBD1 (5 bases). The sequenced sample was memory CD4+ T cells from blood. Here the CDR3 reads CASSSDRPSNSPLHF. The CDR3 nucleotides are TGTGCCAGCAGTAGTGACAGACCCTCTAATTCACCCCTCCACTTT.